Each of the 29 T cell receptor beta chains below was sequenced from the same sample in a study of blood T cell repertoires in COVID-19. The assay was immunoSEQ multiplex PCR, and TCRdb's table has in-frame clones only and misses some. The table records 35,000 to 50,000 clones, 89% of them present only once. The sample comprised peripheral blood. The receptors come from a man in his 70s with active COVID-19.

V gene TRBV19 combines with J gene TRBJ2-4, with 10 bases that match TRBD1. V was pared by 4 bases and J by 8 bases, with 11 bases of the junction left unmatched. The CDR3 is 16 residues long. Germline CDR1 is LNHDA and CDR2 is SQIVND (reference sequence). CDR3 DNA sequence: TGTGCCAGTAGTACCCATTCCGGACAGGGGGTCTACATTCAGTACTTC. Amino acids: CASSTHSGQGVYIQYF.

This rearrangement joins TRBV7-2 to TRBJ2-3, with 11 bases matching TRBD2. Germline V CDR1 and CDR2: SGHTA, FQGNSA. V was pared by 5 bases and J by 5 bases, with 9 bases of the junction left unmatched. The CDR3 has 16 amino acids. Here the CDR3 reads CASSPRGSGGVDTQYF. DNA for the CDR3: TGTGCCAGCAGCCCCAGGGGTAGCGGGGGGGTAGATACGCAGTATTTT.

V gene TRBV28 combines with J gene TRBJ1-5; D perhaps matches TRBD1 (5 bases). Germline V CDR1 and CDR2: MDHEN, SYDVKM. V was trimmed by 6 bases and J by 7 bases, leaving 19 bases between them. This CDR3 spans 15 amino acids. CDR3 amino acids: CASSPLGGVQQPQHF. The CDR3 nucleotides read TGTGCCAGCAGCCCCCTTGGAGGGGTCCAGCAGCCCCAGCATTTT.

The chain couples TRBV5-4 to TRBJ1-2; perhaps TRBD1 as D (5 bases). Germline V gene lookup returns CDR1 SGHNT and CDR2 YYREEE (reference sequence). The CDR3 sequence is 14 residues long. Trimming removed 4 bases from V and 3 bases from J, with 13 bases in between. As DNA, the CDR3 is TGTGCCAGCAGCCTTGGGGGGACGGACTATGGCTACACCTTC. Protein: CASSLGGTDYGYTF.

CDR3 protein: CASSTGQGAGNTIYF. In DNA, the CDR3 is TGTGCCAGCAGCACCGGACAGGGGGCTGGAAACACCATATATTTT. V gene TRBV9 combines with J gene TRBJ1-3, with TRBD1 matching over 10 bases. CDR1 and CDR2 from the germline V gene are SGDLS and YYNGEE. The trim removed 4 bases at V and 2 bases at J, leaving 3 bases unmatched. CDR3 length equals 15 residues.

The chain recombines TRBV11-3 with TRBJ2-3, with TRBD2 identical over 10 bases. Per the germline V gene, CDR1 is SGHNT and CDR2 is YENEEA. This CDR3 contains 15 residues. Trimming cost V 5 bases and J 3 bases; bases outside gene matches: 5. The CDR3 region is CASSAGTSATDTQYF. The CDR3 DNA reads TGTGCCAGCAGCGCCGGGACTAGCGCGACAGATACGCAGTATTTT.

V is TRBV7-3 and J is TRBJ2-7; tentatively, D is TRBD1 (5 bases). With 8 bases removed from V and 5 bases from J, the gap between germline ends came to 19 bases. The CDR3 has 14 residues. Germline CDR1 reads SGHTA; CDR2 reads FQGTGA. CDR3 bases: TGTGCCAGCCGCCAGGTTGTAGGGGAAGACGAGCAGTACTTC. Its protein is CASRQVVGEDEQYF.

The chain uses TRBV9 and TRBJ1-5; D is perhaps TRBD1 (5 bases). Germline-derived CDR1 and CDR2 are SGDLS and YYNGEE. The CDR3 runs to 14 residues. V gave up 4 bases and J gave up 5 bases, with 13 bases separating them. The CDR3 region has the DNA TGTGCCAGCAGCTTAACAGGTCGAGATCAGCCCCAGCATTTT. Its protein product is CASSLTGRDQPQHF.

The J gene is TRBJ1-1, the V gene TRBV5-6; D gene uncertain. V lost 4 bases, J lost 3 bases, and 10 bases lay in between. Germline V gene lookup returns CDR1 SGHDT and CDR2 YYEEEE. The CDR3 consists of 13 residues. The CDR3 DNA reads TGTGCCAGCAGCCCCCCTACTTACACTGAAGCTTTCTTT. Residues: CASSPPTYTEAFF.

The chain employs TRBV15 and TRBJ2-1; maybe TRBD1 (6 bases). The germline V and J ends were trimmed by 4 bases and 2 bases, with 21 bases remaining between them. Germline V gene lookup returns CDR1 LNHNV and CDR2 YYDKDF (reference sequence). The CDR3 sequence is 18 residues long. The CDR3 reads CATSMRGGTGRPYNEQFF. CDR3 DNA: TGTGCCACCAGCATGCGAGGTGGAACAGGGCGCCCCTACAATGAGCAGTTCTTC.

The rearrangement links TRBV11-2 to TRBJ2-1; TRBD2 matches 8 bases. CDR1 and CDR2 (germline): SGHAT, FQNNGV. The CDR3 extends over 18 amino acids. V trimming: 6 bases; J trimming: 5 bases; junction bases outside the gene matches: 18. CDR3 sequence: CASSRYLGTGGAHNEQFF. The CDR3 nucleotides are TGTGCCAGCAGTCGATATCTGGGTACGGGGGGGGCCCACAATGAGCAGTTCTTC.

The rearrangement joins TRBV3-1 (or the pseudogene TRBV3-2) to TRBJ2-1; 11 bases are shared with TRBD2. The CDR3 has 17 amino acids. V gave up 3 bases and J gave up 3 bases; unmatched junction bases: 7. The germline V gene encodes CDR1 LGHDT and CDR2 YNNKEL (reference sequence). Here the CDR3 DNA reads TGTGCCAGCAGCCATGGGACCGGGACTAGCGGCTACAATGAGCAGTTCTTC. It codes for CASSHGTGTSGYNEQFF.

The chain combines TRBV7-8 with TRBJ1-1; weak D call: TRBD1 (5 bases). V dropped 3 bases and J dropped 0 bases, with 11 bases sitting between them. CDR1 is SGHVS and CDR2 is FQNEAQ in the germline V gene. This CDR3 is 15 amino acids long. The DNA for the CDR3 is TGTGCCAGCAGCTTTCAGACAGAAATGAACACTGAAGCTTTCTTT. This gives the protein CASSFQTEMNTEAFF.

The V and J genes are TRBV6-5 and TRBJ1-6; D possibly corresponds to TRBD1 (6 bases). V lost 6 bases and J 7 bases, leaving 10 bases between the germline ends. This CDR3 is 13 amino acids long. From germline, CDR1 is MNHEY and CDR2 SVGAGI. The chain's CDR3 is CASRRGSNSPLHF. The CDR3 DNA reads TGTGCCAGCAGGAGGGGGTCAAATTCACCCCTCCACTTT.

The chain carries TRBV9 and TRBJ1-6; D not certain. Germline CDR1 reads SGDLS; CDR2 reads YYNGEE. The length of the CDR3 is 15 residues. The V gene lost 3 bases and the J gene lost 8 bases, with 15 bases spanning the gap. The CDR3: CASSAGGLPDSPLHF. DNA of the CDR3: TGTGCCAGCAGCGCCGGAGGCCTCCCCGATTCACCCCTCCACTTT.

V and J are TRBV5-1 and TRBJ1-6; tentatively, D is TRBD1 (5 bases). CDR1 and CDR2 (germline): SGHRS, YFSETQ. The CDR3 covers 13 residues. V was clipped by 0 bases and J by 10 bases, with 8 bases between them. CDR3 loop: CASSLEGNSPLHF. In DNA, the CDR3 is TGCGCCAGCAGCTTGGAGGGGAACTCACCCCTCCACTTT.

The chain links TRBV5-8 to TRBJ2-2; tentative D call: TRBD2 (6 bases). Germline V gene data show CDR1 as SGHTS and CDR2 as YDEGEE. The CDR3 extends over 16 amino acids. V lost 5 bases, J lost 4 bases, and 18 bases lay in between. CDR3 sequence reads: CASSKLAGTLTGELFF. The CDR3 DNA sequence: TGTGCCAGCAGTAAACTAGCAGGGACCCTCACCGGGGAGCTGTTTTTT.

V usage is TRBV20-1 and J usage is TRBJ2-7, with a weak D call TRBD1 (6 bases). The V and J ends lost 5 bases and 3 bases respectively, with 8 bases between them. The germline CDR1 and CDR2 sequences are DFQATT and SNEGSKA (reference sequence). This CDR3 has 11 residues. The CDR3 nucleotides are TGCAGTGCTCGACAGGACTACGAGCAGTACTTC. It specifies CSARQDYEQYF.

This chain joins TRBV5-6 and TRBJ1-1; D possibly corresponds to TRBD1 (5 bases). V lost 4 bases and J 3 bases, leaving 16 bases between the germline ends. The CDR3 contains 15 residues. Germline assignment: CDR1 SGHDT and CDR2 YYEEEE. The CDR3 reads CASSPRGTPYTEAFF. The CDR3 DNA follows: TGTGCCAGCAGCCCTCGGGGGACTCCTTACACTGAAGCTTTCTTT.

A single count supports this clone. The J gene is TRBJ2-7, the V gene TRBV9, with 13 bases lining up with TRBD2. CDR1 is SGDLS, CDR2 YYNGEE, per germline. J was trimmed by 4 bases and V by 5 bases; bases with no gene match: 3. The CDR3 is made up of 14 amino acids. The CDR3 DNA follows: TGTGCCAGCAGTCGGACTAGCGGGGGTTACGAGCAGTACTTC. Amino acid sequence: CASSRTSGGYEQYF. Drawing the rest from reference TRBV9 and TRBJ2-7, the complete variable domain is DSGVTQTPKHLITATGQRVTLRCSPRSGDLSVYWYQQSLDQGLQFLIQYYNGEERAKGNILERFSAQQFPDLHSELNLSSLELGDSALYFCASSRTSGGYEQYFGPGTRLTVT.

This chain connects TRBV6-2 or TRBV6-3 to TRBJ2-5; 9 nucleotides line up with TRBD2. V was pared by 5 bases and J by 5 bases, with 15 bases of the junction left unmatched. The CDR3 has 17 amino acids. Per germline, CDR1 MNHEY and CDR2 SVGEGT. CDR3 amino acids: CASSTERGVQRVETQYF. The DNA for the CDR3 is TGTGCCAGCAGTACAGAGCGGGGGGTCCAACGGGTCGAGACCCAGTACTTC.

DNA of the CDR3: TGTGCCAGCAGCTTAGGGCAGAACGCTGGAAACACCATATATTTT. This codes for CASSLGQNAGNTIYF. The rearrangement uses TRBV7-2 and TRBJ1-3, with D unresolved. From germline, CDR1 is SGHTA and CDR2 FQGNSA. The CDR3 extends over 15 amino acids. V was pared by 1 base and J by 2 bases, with 9 bases between. The full variable domain, in which reference TRBV7-2 and TRBJ1-3 provide the parts outside the CDR3, is GAGVSQSPSNKVTEKGKDVELRCDPISGHTALYWYRQSLGQGLEFLIYFQGNSAPDKSGLPSDRFSAERTGGSVSTLTIQRTQQEDSAVYLCASSLGQNAGNTIYFGEGSWLTVV.

The V and J genes are TRBV2 and TRBJ1-2, with D hard to call. This CDR3 is 13 amino acids long. Germline lookup yields CDR1 SNHLY and CDR2 FYNNEI. Trimming cost V 5 bases and J 5 bases, with 12 bases left between them. The CDR3 coding sequence is TGTGCCAGCAGTCCAGACTCGTCTTATGGCTACACCTTC. It specifies CASSPDSSYGYTF.

This chain joins TRBV27 and TRBJ1-3, with D maybe TRBD1 (6 bases). The length of the CDR3 is 16 residues. Germline CDR1 is MNHEY and CDR2 is SMNVEV (reference sequence). Trimming pared 6 bases from V and 0 bases from J, leaving 15 bases between. CDR3 sequence (DNA): TGTGCCAGCAGGAGCGGGGGCGCTCCCTCTGGAAACACCATATATTTT. As protein: CASRSGGAPSGNTIYF.

In the case of this clone: In the same sample, other DNA sequences code for this CDR3. This chain links TRBV5-1 with TRBJ2-5; D remains unclear. Trimming cost V 0 bases and J 1 base, with 7 bases left between them. The CDR3 is 14 residues long. Per the germline V gene, CDR1 is SGHRS and CDR2 is YFSETQ. DNA of the CDR3: TGCGCCAGCAGCTTGGCAGGTGGCCAAGAGACCCAGTACTTC. Amino acid sequence: CASSLAGGQETQYF. The full variable domain, its missing parts supplied by reference TRBV5-1 and TRBJ2-5, is KAGVTQTPRYLIKTRGQQVTLSCSPISGHRSVSWYQQTPGQGLQFLFEYFSETQRNKGNFPGRFSGRQFSNSRSEMNVSTLELGDSALYLCASSLAGGQETQYFGPGTRLLVL.

A single count supports this clone. This sequence joins TRBV6-5 and TRBJ1-5, with TRBD1 identical over 7 bases. Germline V gene lookup returns CDR1 MNHEY and CDR2 SVGAGI. This CDR3 has 14 amino acids. Trimming cost V 9 bases and J 0 bases; bases outside gene matches: 5. The CDR3, as DNA: TGTGCCAGTACCCAGGGGGATAGCAATCAGCCCCAGCATTTT. Its translation: CASTQGDSNQPQHF.

The chain employs TRBV18 and TRBJ2-5, with a tentative D call TRBD1 (5 bases). CDR3 length equals 13 residues. The V gene's germline CDR1 is KGHSH and CDR2 LQKENI. Trimming took off 2 bases at V and 5 bases at J, with 9 bases between the two ends. The CDR3 reads CASSPRGRETQYF. The CDR3 bases are TGTGCCAGCTCACCAAGGGGTAGGGAGACCCAGTACTTC.

The chain combines TRBV7-3 with TRBJ2-2, with TRBD1 as a possible D gene (7 bases). The length of the CDR3 is 15 residues. Germline V gene lookup returns CDR1 SGHTA and CDR2 FQGTGA. V lost 5 bases, J lost 3 bases, and 13 bases lay in between. The CDR3 sequence: CASSPTGRHTGELFF. As DNA, the CDR3 is TGTGCCAGCAGCCCGACAGGGAGGCACACCGGGGAGCTGTTTTTT. Supplemented by reference TRBV7-3 and TRBJ2-2, the full variable domain reads GAGVSQTPSNKVTEKGKYVELRCDPISGHTALYWYRQSLGQGPEFLIYFQGTGAADDSGLPNDRFFAVRPEGSVSTLKIQRTERGDSAVYLCASSPTGRHTGELFFGEGSRLTVL.

This clone appeared once. This chain uses TRBV5-1 with TRBJ2-2, with 9 bases that match TRBD2. V dropped 4 bases and J dropped 5; count of bases not matched to a gene: 6. Germline V CDR1 and CDR2: SGHRS, YFSETQ. CDR3 length equals 15 residues. Here the CDR3 DNA reads TGCGCCAGCAGCCGTAGCGGGGGTAAGACCGGGGAGCTGTTTTTT. It codes for CASSRSGGKTGELFF.